The 10 T cell receptor beta chains reported below all come from one sample, sequenced in a study of OX40 agonist ivuxolimab in advanced cancers. Profiled with immunoSEQ multiplex PCR; TCRdb holds only in-frame clones, not every one. The data show about 74,000 clones, more than 75% seen once. The starting material was CD4+ or CD8+ T cells sorted from blood, obtained in a trial of the OX40 agonist ivuxolimab. The receptors were sampled from an adult with an advanced solid tumor such as melanoma, head and neck, liver or kidney cancer.

The chain links TRBV5-1 to TRBJ1-4; D gene uncertain. Germline CDR1 SGHRS, CDR2 YFSETQ. This CDR3 spans 15 amino acids. V was shortened by 4 bases and J by 10 bases, with 20 bases between the two germline ends. In DNA form, the CDR3 reads TGCGCCAGCAGCCCGGCGGTACAGTTGCTCGGAAAACTGTTTTTT. It is translated as CASSPAVQLLGKLFF. Combining the CDR3 with reference TRBV5-1 and TRBJ1-4 gives the whole variable domain KAGVTQTPRYLIKTRGQQVTLSCSPISGHRSVSWYQQTPGQGLQFLFEYFSETQRNKGNFPGRFSGRQFSNSRSEMNVSTLELGDSALYLCASSPAVQLLGKLFFGSGTQLSVL.

This clone was recorded only once. V and J are TRBV5-1 and TRBJ2-3; 13 bases are shared with TRBD2. The CDR3 extends over 18 amino acids. With V trimmed by 2 bases and J by 2 bases, 8 bases remained unmatched. Germline assignment: CDR1 SGHRS and CDR2 YFSETQ. CDR3 coding DNA: TGCGCCAGCAGCTTCCCGGGACTAGCGGGATCCGCCACAGATACGCAGTATTTT. This encodes CASSFPGLAGSATDTQYF. The full variable domain, its missing parts supplied by reference TRBV5-1 and TRBJ2-3, is KAGVTQTPRYLIKTRGQQVTLSCSPISGHRSVSWYQQTPGQGLQFLFEYFSETQRNKGNFPGRFSGRQFSNSRSEMNVSTLELGDSALYLCASSFPGLAGSATDTQYFGPGTRLTVL.

This clone was counted a few times. The J gene is TRBJ2-7, the V gene TRBV6-6, with a weak D call TRBD1 (6 bases). CDR1 and CDR2 (germline): MNHNY, SVGAGI (reference sequence). The CDR3 consists of 12 residues. V lost 4 bases, J lost 5 bases, and 9 bases lay in between. CDR3 coding DNA: TGTGCCAGCAGTTCGGACAGAAACGAGCAGTACTTC. Encoded protein: CASSSDRNEQYF.

The chain combines TRBV4-2 with TRBJ2-2; maybe TRBD1 (6 bases). The CDR3 runs 14 residues. The V gene's germline CDR1 is LGHNA and CDR2 YNFKEQ. V dropped 0 bases and J dropped 6 bases, with 8 bases sitting between them. The CDR3 DNA reads TGTGCCAGCAGCCAAGACAGGGGCCCCGGGGAGCTGTTTTTT. Translation gives CASSQDRGPGELFF.

This chain connects TRBV6-6 to TRBJ1-4, with D perhaps matching TRBD1 (5 bases). The V end was cut by 6 bases, the J end by 3 bases, with 14 bases between. The CDR3 has 15 amino acids. Germline V lookup: CDR1 MNHNY, CDR2 SVGAGI (reference sequence). Here the CDR3 DNA reads TGTGCCAGCAGCTCCCGAGGGGTGGCTAATGAAAAACTGTTTTTT. As protein: CASSSRGVANEKLFF.

The chain uses TRBV6-5 and TRBJ1-5; D possibly corresponds to TRBD1 (5 bases). The CDR3 is made up of 14 amino acids. Between the trimmed V and J ends, which lost 2 bases and 5 bases, there was a span of 10 bases. Germline loops: CDR1 MNHEY, CDR2 SVGAGI. CDR3 in DNA: TGTGCCAGCAGTTACGGGGCCGGGTATCAGCCCCAGCATTTT. Its translation is CASSYGAGYQPQHF.

CDR3 amino acids: CAISDPGVGTDTQYF. CDR3 bases: TGTGCCATCAGTGACCCGGGAGTGGGGACAGATACGCAGTATTTT. V and J are TRBV10-3 and TRBJ2-3; possibly TRBD2 for D (6 bases). The germline V gene encodes CDR1 ENHRY and CDR2 SYGVKD. With 3 bases removed from V and 3 bases from J, the gap between germline ends came to 13 bases. This CDR3 contains 15 residues.

This chain uses TRBV7-2 with TRBJ1-6; the match to TRBD1 covers 7 bases. The CDR3 runs 14 residues. Per the germline V gene, CDR1 is SGHTA and CDR2 is FQGNSA. V lost 1 base and J lost 10; bases outside the gene matches: 4. CDR3 residues: CASSLGDSLSPLHF. In nucleotides, the CDR3 is TGTGCCAGCAGCTTAGGGGACAGCCTGTCACCCCTCCACTTT.

The CDR3 DNA reads TGCGCCAGCAGCCGGGCAGGGTCTATCTATGGCTACACCTTC. Its translation: CASSRAGSIYGYTF. This chain links TRBV4-3 with TRBJ1-2; D might be TRBD1 (5 bases). Germline V gene sequence: CDR1 LGHNA, CDR2 YSLEER. This CDR3 contains 14 residues. V shed 4 bases and J shed 4 bases, with 13 bases lying between them.

The V and J genes are TRBV6-6 and TRBJ1-2; no definite D call. The V gene lost 6 bases and the J gene lost 6 bases, with 17 bases spanning the gap. The CDR3 has 14 residues. Germline CDR1 and CDR2: MNHNY and SVGAGI (reference sequence). The CDR3 bases are TGTGCCAGCAGACAACTCCGGGCCACTCATGGCTACACCTTC. Translated, it gives CASRQLRATHGYTF.